The T cell receptor (beta chain) described here comes from a study of control samples from healthy donors and cancer patients. Profiled with immunoSEQ multiplex PCR; TCRdb holds only in-frame clones, not every one. This sample has approximately 51,000 clones; 80% occur once, and the top ten carry 10%. This clone has just a few counts. The length of the CDR3 is 16 residues. The germline V gene encodes CDR1 MNHNY and CDR2 SVGAGI (reference sequence). Between the trimmed V and J ends, which lost 0 bases and 2 bases, there was a span of 11 bases. The specimen sequenced was blood. The clonotype originates from a man aged 65-85 years in good health. This chain uses TRBV6-6 with TRBJ1-5; perhaps TRBD1 as D (5 bases). The CDR3 here is CASSYSRGGGNQPQHF. CDR3 sequence (DNA): TGTGCCAGCAGTTACTCAAGGGGAGGCGGCAATCAGCCCCAGCATTTT.